The rows below give T cell receptor beta chains drawn from one sample of a study of T cells in Graves' hyperthyroidism and ophthalmopathy. TCRdb re-called the multiplex PCR reads with MiXCR, one entry per CDR3 protein. The table has around 610,000 distinct CDR3 sequences, roughly 14% seen once. The material sequenced was blood. The source of these receptors is a woman between 40 and 50 years old with Graves' ophthalmopathy. Both conserved end residues are part of each CDR3. The D gene is left open where the match is weak. A row's size may be missing; if present it is once, few, many or a size class.

J: TRBJ2-5; D: -; size: many; V: TRBV20-1; DNA: TGCAGTGCATCGCGAGGCCTCCCAGAGACCCAGTACTTC; CDR3: CSASRGLPETQYF
J: TRBJ2-7; D: -; size: many; V: TRBV4-2; DNA: TGTGCCAGCAGCCAAGAGGCTAGGATATACGAGCAGTACTTC; CDR3: CASSQEARIYEQYF
J: TRBJ1-1; D: -; size: many; V: TRBV6-4; DNA: TGTGCCAGCAGTGACGCCCGGACAGAGTACATGAACACTGAAGCTTTCTTT; CDR3: CASSDARTEYMNTEAFF
J: TRBJ2-7; D: -; size: -; V: TRBV12-3/TRBV12-4; DNA: TGTGCCAGCAGCCCTGGGGGGAGTGGCGAGCAGTACTTC; CDR3: CASSPGGSGEQYF
J: TRBJ1-1; D: TRBD1; size: -; V: TRBV7-9; DNA: TGTGCCAGCAGGCCAAGACAGGGCGACACTGAAGCTTTCTTT; CDR3: CASRPRQGDTEAFF
J: TRBJ2-5; D: -; size: many; V: TRBV28; DNA: TGTGCCAGCAGCCCGAGTGACCCTTCAGGGCCCCAGTACTTC; CDR3: CASSPSDPSGPQYF
J: TRBJ1-5; D: -; size: many; V: TRBV10-2; DNA: TGCGCCAGCAGTGAGGGAAGGATGGGTAATCAGCCCCAGCATTTT; CDR3: CASSEGRMGNQPQHF
J: TRBJ2-7; D: -; size: -; V: TRBV29-1; DNA: TGCAGCGTTGGGGTGCAGTACCACGAGCAGTACTTC; CDR3: CSVGVQYHEQYF
J: TRBJ1-2; D: TRBD1; size: many; V: TRBV6-5; DNA: TGTGCCAGCAGTTACGGACAGGGCCCCTCTAACTATGGCTACACCTTC; CDR3: CASSYGQGPSNYGYTF
J: TRBJ2-2; D: -; size: -; V: TRBV7-2; DNA: TGTGCCAGCAGCTTACTGGCGACTCAGACCGGGGAGCTGTTTTTT; CDR3: CASSLLATQTGELFF
J: TRBJ2-4; D: -; size: few; V: TRBV7-8; DNA: TGTGCCAGCAACTCTAACCGGGTGGGCCGTGCCAAAAACATTCAGTACTTC; CDR3: CASNSNRVGRAKNIQYF
J: TRBJ2-5; D: TRBD2; size: -; V: TRBV11-2; DNA: TGTGCCAGCAGCCCGCTGGCTAGCGGGATTGAGACCCAGTACTTC; CDR3: CASSPLASGIETQYF
J: TRBJ2-7; D: TRBD2; size: many; V: TRBV30; DNA: TGTGCCTGTACTTCTAGCGGGAGGGCCTACGAGCAGTACTTC; CDR3: CACTSSGRAYEQYF
J: TRBJ2-5; D: TRBD2; size: many; V: TRBV9; DNA: TGTGCCAGCAGCGTAGAGGGACTAGCGGCCCAAGAGACCCAGTACTTC; CDR3: CASSVEGLAAQETQYF
J: TRBJ2-7; D: -; size: many; V: TRBV28; DNA: TGTGCCAGCAGGAACACCAACTACGAGCAGTACTTC; CDR3: CASRNTNYEQYF
J: TRBJ2-2; D: TRBD2; size: -; V: TRBV20-1; DNA: TGCAGTACTAGGGGCCCAGCGGGAGGGACGGACACCGGGGAGCTGTTTTTT; CDR3: CSTRGPAGGTDTGELFF
J: TRBJ2-7; D: TRBD1; size: many; V: TRBV10-3; DNA: TGTGCCATCAGTGTAAACTGGGGATCGGGACAGCAGGTCGAGCAGTACTTC; CDR3: CAISVNWGSGQQVEQYF
J: TRBJ2-2; D: TRBD1; size: -; V: TRBV19; DNA: TGTGCCAGTAGTACTTCCGGCAGGGGGCGAGGCACCGGGGAGCTGTTTTTT; CDR3: CASSTSGRGRGTGELFF
J: TRBJ1-6; D: -; size: many; V: TRBV6-1; DNA: TGTGCCAGCAGTGAATGGGGGACACAGAGCTCCTATAATTCACCCCTCCACTTT; CDR3: CASSEWGTQSSYNSPLHF
J: TRBJ2-3; D: TRBD2; size: many; V: TRBV7-2; DNA: TGTGCCAGCAGCGCGACTAGCGGGAGGCCAGATACGCAGTATTTT; CDR3: CASSATSGRPDTQYF
J: TRBJ2-7; D: -; size: few; V: TRBV11-2; DNA: TGTGCCAGCAGCCGGACCTCTCTTGGGGCCAATTCAAATTACGAGCAGTACTTC; CDR3: CASSRTSLGANSNYEQYF
J: TRBJ2-5; D: -; size: many; V: TRBV7-3; DNA: TGTGCCAGCAGCGATTCGACAGACCAAGAGACCCAGTACTTC; CDR3: CASSDSTDQETQYF
J: TRBJ2-7; D: TRBD1; size: many; V: TRBV28; DNA: TGTGCCAGCGACGAGGGACAGGGATTAGTCTACGAGCAGTACTTC; CDR3: CASDEGQGLVYEQYF
J: TRBJ2-3; D: -; size: few; V: TRBV14; DNA: TGTGCCAGCAGCCGCCGAGAGAGAAAGGATACGCAGTATTTT; CDR3: CASSRRERKDTQYF
J: TRBJ1-1; D: -; size: many; V: TRBV14; DNA: TGTGCCAGCAGCCAAGGTAGACAGAGGTTGACTGAAGCTTTCTTT; CDR3: CASSQGRQRLTEAFF
J: TRBJ2-7; D: -; size: many; V: TRBV11-2; DNA: TGTGCCAGCAGCTTAAAACTAGTACTTCCGACCTACGAGCAGTACTTC; CDR3: CASSLKLVLPTYEQYF
J: TRBJ2-7; D: TRBD2; size: many; V: TRBV6-2/TRBV6-3; DNA: TGTGCCAGCAGTTACCCCCCTAGCGGGAGGGCCATCACCTACGAGCAGTACTTC; CDR3: CASSYPPSGRAITYEQYF
J: TRBJ2-5; D: -; size: many; V: TRBV11-2; DNA: TGTGCCAGCAGCTCCGAACCTAGCCCGTCCGAGACCCAGTACTTC; CDR3: CASSSEPSPSETQYF
J: TRBJ2-1; D: -; size: many; V: TRBV4-3; DNA: TGCGCCAGCAGCCACGAGGGGCCGATCGCAAACAATGAGCAGTTCTTC; CDR3: CASSHEGPIANNEQFF
J: TRBJ1-1; D: -; size: -; V: TRBV20-1; DNA: TGCAGTGCTATAGATCTTGGGCTGAACACTGAAGCTTTCTTT; CDR3: CSAIDLGLNTEAFF
J: TRBJ1-1; D: -; size: many; V: TRBV11-2; DNA: TGTGCCAGCAGCTTGGCGACGAGAGGGACTGAAGCTTTCTTT; CDR3: CASSLATRGTEAFF
J: TRBJ1-1; D: -; size: many; V: TRBV5-5; DNA: TGTGCCAGCAGCGCACAGGGTCGAGCTGAAGCTTTCTTT; CDR3: CASSAQGRAEAFF
J: TRBJ2-2; D: -; size: few; V: TRBV3-1; DNA: TGTGCCAGCAGTCCGACCGACGGGGCCGGGGAGCTGTTTTTT; CDR3: CASSPTDGAGELFF
J: TRBJ2-5; D: -; size: many; V: TRBV5-1; DNA: TGCGCCAGCAGCTTCGACGTGGAGACCCAGTACTTC; CDR3: CASSFDVETQYF
J: TRBJ2-7; D: TRBD2; size: many; V: TRBV18; DNA: TGTGCCAGCTCACCCCGGGAGGGCGGAGAGCAGTACTTC; CDR3: CASSPREGGEQYF
J: TRBJ2-2; D: TRBD1; size: many; V: TRBV10-3; DNA: TGTGCCATCAGACCCGACAGGGTTAACACCGGGGAGCTGTTTTTT; CDR3: CAIRPDRVNTGELFF
J: TRBJ2-2; D: TRBD2; size: -; V: TRBV12-3/TRBV12-4; DNA: TGTGCCAGCAGTTCATACACTAGCGGGAGCAGTACCGGGGAGCTGTTTTTT; CDR3: CASSSYTSGSSTGELFF
J: TRBJ2-5; D: -; size: -; V: TRBV9; DNA: TGTGCCAGCAGCGAGGGTCGCGAGGGCTACCAAGAGACCCAGTACTTC; CDR3: CASSEGREGYQETQYF
J: TRBJ1-1; D: -; size: -; V: TRBV2; DNA: TGTGCCAGCTACCTGGCTATGAACACTGAAGCTTTCTTT; CDR3: CASYLAMNTEAFF
J: TRBJ2-7; D: TRBD2; size: -; V: TRBV13; DNA: TGTGCCAGCGGGGCGGGAGGAGTCCTCGAGCAGTACTTC; CDR3: CASGAGGVLEQYF
J: TRBJ1-5; D: -; size: many; V: TRBV29-1; DNA: TGCAGCGTTGCCACAGGGAGCAATCAGCCCCAGCATTTT; CDR3: CSVATGSNQPQHF
J: TRBJ1-1; D: -; size: many; V: TRBV12-3/TRBV12-4; DNA: TGTGCCAGCAGTCCAAGTTGGACCGGGGGGTTGAACACTGAAGCTTTCTTT; CDR3: CASSPSWTGGLNTEAFF
J: TRBJ1-1; D: TRBD1; size: many; V: TRBV20-1; DNA: TGCAGTGCGCGGACAGGGTCAAGTAGCACTGAAGCTTTCTTT; CDR3: CSARTGSSSTEAFF
J: TRBJ2-5; D: -; size: many; V: TRBV7-2; DNA: TGTGCCAGCAGCCAATCAAGGGACCTTTCGGGGACCCAGTACTTC; CDR3: CASSQSRDLSGTQYF
J: TRBJ2-2; D: TRBD2; size: many; V: TRBV28; DNA: TGTGCCAGCCTGAGCGGGAGGAACACCGGGGAGCTGTTTTTT; CDR3: CASLSGRNTGELFF